This T cell receptor beta chain was documented in a study of shared clonotypes between healthy human individuals. Across the study: Researchers assigned three CD4 naive, three CD4 memory, two CD8 naive and one CD8 memory plate to each donor. Study observations and caveats: Incomplete sequencing of sorted subsets was indicated by rarefaction despite large depth.

Some clones are missing from TCRdb's copy, which holds only in-frame ones; the method was immunoSEQ multiplex PCR. The table includes 1,100,000 or so clones, 78% detected once. CDR3 size: 14 residues. V dropped 4 bases and J dropped 3 bases, with 13 bases sitting between them. Germline CDR1 SGHDT, CDR2 YYEEEE. Concerning this clone: As yet, its antigen is unknown.

Investigators divided CD4+ cells into CD45RA+ naive and CD45RA-negative memory subsets. Specimen: memory CD4+ T cells from PBMCs. Subset: CD45RA-negative fraction. The chain carries TRBV5-6 and TRBJ1-2; D is perhaps TRBD1 (6 bases). The receptor was isolated from a man aged 18 to 35 in good health. Some clones in this sample may be carry-over from other donors' samples. CDR3 sequence reads: CASSPGGPYYGYTF. The CDR3 DNA sequence: TGTGCCAGCAGCCCTGGGGGGCCTTACTATGGCTACACCTTC.